This entry concerns a single T cell receptor (beta chain). As yet, its antigen is unknown. The CDR3 sequence is 15 residues long. Germline V lookup: CDR1 GTSNPN, CDR2 SVGIG (reference sequence). V lost 0 bases and J 12 bases, leaving 23 bases between the germline ends. The data derive from a study of T cell responses to AZD1222 COVID-19 vaccine. Assay: immunoSEQ multiplex PCR; the TCRdb copy retains only in-frame clones and omits some. This sample has some 150,000 clones, with under 95% found just once. Study-wide points: Most donors were white British, females outnumbered males, and clonal diversity was possibly underestimated.

The sequencing here drew on peripheral blood, taken on day 0 of MenACWY control vaccination. The genes are TRBV30 and TRBJ2-5, with a tentative D call TRBD1 (6 bases). The clonotype originates from an adult in good health. CDR3 nucleotides: TGTGCCTGGAGTGTACGGGAAGGGTTCCGGGACACAAAGTACTTC. As protein: CAWSVREGFRDTKYF.